This TCR beta chain was observed in a study of cytomegalovirus exposure and HLA in healthy donors. Whole-study results and caveats: Clusters of TCRs from the first cohort tended to co-occur in the 120 or so validation repertoires (as a later analysis found). Reports described diagnosis of cytomegalovirus status by the classifier as highly specific and sensitive. The listing of 160 or so TCR beta chains classed them as cytomegalovirus-associated.

A single count supports this clone. Its antigen remains unidentified. V was pared by 3 bases and J by 1 base, with 8 bases between. From germline, CDR1 is MRHNA and CDR2 SNTAGT. The CDR3 is 14 residues long. TCRdb's copy holds only in-frame clones and misses some; the assay was immunoSEQ multiplex PCR. This sample has 55,000 to 75,000 clones, with about 94% found just once. The chain is built from TRBV6-4 and TRBJ2-3; D unresolved. The TCR sequence derives from a man aged 18 to 29 in good health and CMV-seropositive. Material for sequencing was PBMCs. CDR3 coding DNA: TGTGCCAGCAGTGAAGGAGCAGGCACAGATACGCAGTATTTT. Translating gives CASSEGAGTDTQYF.